This is a list of T cell receptor beta chains from one sample in a study of cytomegalovirus exposure and HLA in healthy donors. Only in-frame clones appear in the TCRdb table, and some are missing; sequencing was by immunoSEQ multiplex PCR. The sample contains over 100,000 clones, roughly 75% of which appear only once. Sequenced sample: PBMCs. These receptors were obtained from a woman aged 40 to 50 in good health and CMV-seronegative. The CDR3 runs from the conserved cysteine through the conserved F or W. D genes are given only for firm matches. The size field is filled for only some rows; it gives once, few, many or a size class.

V: TRBV18
J: TRBJ2-2
D: -
size: -
DNA: TGTGCCAGCTCACCCCTAATCACCGGGGAGCTGTTTTTT
CDR3: CASSPLITGELFF

V: TRBV19
J: TRBJ2-7
D: -
size: -
DNA: TGTGCCAGTAGTAATAGAGCGGCTCTCGAGCAGTACTTC
CDR3: CASSNRAALEQYF

V: TRBV19
J: TRBJ2-1
D: TRBD2
size: -
DNA: TGTGCCAGTAGTAACGGGAGGGCCATGTATGAGCAGTTCTTC
CDR3: CASSNGRAMYEQFF

V: TRBV11-1
J: TRBJ2-7
D: -
size: few
DNA: TGTGCCAGCAGCCCCTACCTGGGGGGAAGTGACGAGCAGTACTTC
CDR3: CASSPYLGGSDEQYF

V: TRBV4-3
J: TRBJ2-7
D: -
size: -
DNA: TGCGCCAGCAGCCAGGGGGAGGACTACGAGCAGTACTTC
CDR3: CASSQGEDYEQYF

V: TRBV5-5
J: TRBJ1-1
D: -
size: -
DNA: TGTGCCAGCAGCTTACAGTCGAACACTGAAGCTTTCTTT
CDR3: CASSLQSNTEAFF

V: TRBV19
J: TRBJ2-5
D: TRBD2
size: -
DNA: TGTGCCAGTAGTAAAGGACTAGCGGGAGGGGAGACCCAGTACTTC
CDR3: CASSKGLAGGETQYF

V: TRBV9
J: TRBJ2-7
D: TRBD2
size: -
DNA: TGTGCCAGCAGCGTAGGGGGGACTAACTCCTACGAGCAGTACTTC
CDR3: CASSVGGTNSYEQYF

V: TRBV28
J: TRBJ1-5
D: TRBD1
size: once
DNA: TGTGCCAGCAGTTGGACAGGGGGGAATCAGCCCCAGCATTTT
CDR3: CASSWTGGNQPQHF

V: TRBV5-1
J: TRBJ2-5
D: TRBD2
size: -
DNA: TGCGCCAGCAGCTCCCGACTAGCGGGAGGCCCAGGGGAGACCCAGTACTTC
CDR3: CASSSRLAGGPGETQYF

V: TRBV7-3
J: TRBJ1-1
D: -
size: -
DNA: TGTGCCAGCAACCTGGGGGGGGCGAGCACTGAAGCTTTCTTT
CDR3: CASNLGGASTEAFF

V: TRBV27
J: TRBJ2-7
D: TRBD1
size: -
DNA: TGTGCCAGCAGTTTATCGTGGGACAGGGGTTACGAGCAGTACTTC
CDR3: CASSLSWDRGYEQYF

V: TRBV28
J: TRBJ2-7
D: TRBD1
size: -
DNA: TGTGCCAGCACCCGAAGGGACAGGGTATTAGGGGAGCAGTACTTC
CDR3: CASTRRDRVLGEQYF

V: TRBV28
J: TRBJ2-2
D: -
size: once
DNA: TGTGCCAGCAGTTTTCGGGGTAGGGGGACCGGGGAGCTGTTTTTT
CDR3: CASSFRGRGTGELFF

V: TRBV6-6
J: TRBJ1-2
D: -
size: -
DNA: TGTGCCAGCAGCAACTACACCTTC
CDR3: CASSNYTF

V: TRBV7-2
J: TRBJ2-2
D: -
size: -
DNA: TGTGCCAGCAGCTTTTCAGGGAACACCGGGGAGCTGTTTTTT
CDR3: CASSFSGNTGELFF

V: TRBV4-1
J: TRBJ2-1
D: TRBD2
size: -
DNA: TGCGCCAGCAGCCAGTTAATTATCGGGCTAGCGGGGGTAGACAATGAGCAGTTCTTC
CDR3: CASSQLIIGLAGVDNEQFF

V: TRBV9
J: TRBJ1-6
D: -
size: -
DNA: TGTGCCAGCAGCGCCCCACAGGGAGATTCACCCCTCCACTTT
CDR3: CASSAPQGDSPLHF

V: TRBV18
J: TRBJ1-2
D: -
size: -
DNA: TGTGCCAGCTCACCGGGGGGGGACTATGGCTACACCTTC
CDR3: CASSPGGDYGYTF

V: TRBV6-4
J: TRBJ2-3
D: TRBD1
size: few
DNA: TGTGCCAGCAGTGGGACAGGGGGCACAGATACGCAGTATTTT
CDR3: CASSGTGGTDTQYF

V: TRBV7-3
J: TRBJ1-6
D: TRBD1
size: -
DNA: TGTGCCAGCAGCTTAATGGGACAGGGGACTGATTCACCCCTCCACTTT
CDR3: CASSLMGQGTDSPLHF

V: TRBV7-8
J: TRBJ2-2
D: TRBD1
size: -
DNA: TGTGCCAGCAGCTGGACAGGGAACACCGGGGAGCTGTTTTTT
CDR3: CASSWTGNTGELFF

V: TRBV18
J: TRBJ2-7
D: -
size: -
DNA: TGTGCCAGCTCAGCCTACAGGGCGGACGAGCAGTACTTC
CDR3: CASSAYRADEQYF

V: TRBV28
J: TRBJ1-5
D: -
size: -
DNA: TGTGCCAGCAGTGGGACAAATCAGCCCCAGCATTTT
CDR3: CASSGTNQPQHF

V: TRBV5-5
J: TRBJ2-6
D: -
size: -
DNA: TGTGCCAGCAGCCTGTACACCGGCGGTGGGGCCAACGTCCTGACTTTC
CDR3: CASSLYTGGGANVLTF

V: TRBV10-3
J: TRBJ1-1
D: -
size: -
DNA: TGTGCCATCAGACAGGGTCCCCCGACTGAAGCTTTCTTT
CDR3: CAIRQGPPTEAFF

V: TRBV14
J: TRBJ2-1
D: -
size: -
DNA: TGTGCCAGCAGCCTGGGGGTGAGAGGAGGGTACAATGAGCAGTTCTTC
CDR3: CASSLGVRGGYNEQFF

V: TRBV28
J: TRBJ1-5
D: -
size: -
DNA: TGTGCCAGCAGTTCCATGACAGGTAATCAGCCCCAGCATTTT
CDR3: CASSSMTGNQPQHF

V: TRBV9
J: TRBJ2-2
D: TRBD1
size: -
DNA: TGTGCCAGCAGCGGCCCCCCGGGACAGGGCACCGGGGAGCTGTTTTTT
CDR3: CASSGPPGQGTGELFF

V: TRBV19
J: TRBJ1-4
D: -
size: -
DNA: TGTGCCAGTAGTATAGATCGAGGTAATGAAAAACTGTTTTTT
CDR3: CASSIDRGNEKLFF

V: TRBV7-2
J: TRBJ1-5
D: -
size: -
DNA: TGTGCCAGCAGCCTGGACTCTAATCTCCCCCCCAATCAGCCCCAGCATTTT
CDR3: CASSLDSNLPPNQPQHF

V: TRBV5-5
J: TRBJ2-7
D: -
size: once
DNA: TGTGCCAGCAGCTTGGATGGCTCGCCTTCCTACGAGCAGTACTTC
CDR3: CASSLDGSPSYEQYF

V: TRBV7-9
J: TRBJ2-2
D: -
size: -
DNA: TGTGCCAGCAGCTTATCCGGGACTCCTAACACCGGGGAGCTGTTTTTT
CDR3: CASSLSGTPNTGELFF

V: TRBV7-9
J: TRBJ2-7
D: TRBD2
size: -
DNA: TGTGCCGCGACGGGACTAGCGTTTAACTACGAGCAGTACTTC
CDR3: CAATGLAFNYEQYF

V: TRBV7-8
J: TRBJ2-7
D: -
size: -
DNA: TGTGCCAGCAGCTCCCGTCGGGATGTGGGAGTAGCCTACGAGCAGTACTTC
CDR3: CASSSRRDVGVAYEQYF

V: TRBV2
J: TRBJ2-2
D: TRBD1
size: -
DNA: TGTGCCAGCAGTGAAGTGGGACAGGGAGGGACCGGGGAGCTGTTTTTT
CDR3: CASSEVGQGGTGELFF

V: TRBV5-6
J: TRBJ2-7
D: -
size: -
DNA: TGTGCCAGCAGCTTGGCCCGACGGGGTACCTACGAGCAGTACTTC
CDR3: CASSLARRGTYEQYF

V: TRBV19
J: TRBJ2-7
D: -
size: -
DNA: TGTGCCAGTAGTATGATTTCCGCGGTCTACGAGCAGTACTTC
CDR3: CASSMISAVYEQYF

V: TRBV10-3
J: TRBJ2-5
D: -
size: -
DNA: TGTGCCATCAGTGAGCCAGGTGTCCAAGAGACCCAGTACTTC
CDR3: CAISEPGVQETQYF

V: TRBV4-1
J: TRBJ2-7
D: -
size: -
DNA: TGCGCCAGCAGCCAAGCACCACAGGGATTAGCCTACGAGCAGTACTTC
CDR3: CASSQAPQGLAYEQYF

V: TRBV6-5
J: TRBJ1-6
D: TRBD1
size: -
DNA: TGTGCCAGCAGTTACTCGGGACAGGGGTATAATTCACCCCTCCACTTT
CDR3: CASSYSGQGYNSPLHF

V: TRBV5-5
J: TRBJ2-5
D: -
size: few
DNA: TGTGCCAGCAGCTTAGAACAGTGGGCAGAGACCCAGTACTTC
CDR3: CASSLEQWAETQYF

V: TRBV30
J: TRBJ2-7
D: -
size: -
DNA: TGTGCCTGGAACAACGATTACGAGCAGTACTTC
CDR3: CAWNNDYEQYF

V: TRBV9
J: TRBJ2-2
D: TRBD2
size: -
DNA: TGTGCCAGCAGCGGGCGGACTAGCGGGAGTGGGAGCACCGGGGAGCTGTTTTTT
CDR3: CASSGRTSGSGSTGELFF

V: TRBV27
J: TRBJ1-4
D: -
size: -
DNA: TGTGCCAGCAGGGGGGGAGGGAGTGAAAAACTGTTTTTT
CDR3: CASRGGGSEKLFF

V: TRBV23-1
J: TRBJ2-5
D: -
size: -
DNA: TGCGCCAGCAAATCGAAACCAGGGTTTCGGGAGACCCAGTACTTC
CDR3: CASKSKPGFRETQYF

V: TRBV7-8
J: TRBJ2-1
D: TRBD2
size: -
DNA: TGTGCCAGCAGCCGGACTAGCGGTAACTATGAGCAGTTCTTC
CDR3: CASSRTSGNYEQFF

V: TRBV27
J: TRBJ2-3
D: TRBD1
size: once
DNA: TGTGCCAGCAGTAGTGACAGGGCAAAAGATACGCGGTATTTT
CDR3: CASSSDRAKDTRYF

V: TRBV4-3
J: TRBJ2-3
D: TRBD2
size: -
DNA: TGCGCCAGCAGCCACGGACTAGCGGGACCAGATACGCAGTATTTT
CDR3: CASSHGLAGPDTQYF

V: TRBV6-5
J: TRBJ1-6
D: TRBD1
size: -
DNA: TGTGCCAGCACACAGGACAGGGTTAATTCACCCCTCCACTTT
CDR3: CASTQDRVNSPLHF

V: TRBV10-1
J: TRBJ2-7
D: TRBD2
size: -
DNA: TGCGCCAGCAGTGACGTAAGGACTAGCGGGAAGATCAAGCTTTACGAGCAGTACTTC
CDR3: CASSDVRTSGKIKLYEQYF

V: TRBV5-1
J: TRBJ1-1
D: -
size: -
DNA: TGCGCCAGCAGCTTGGCGCAGGGCTCAAACACTGAAGCTTTCTTT
CDR3: CASSLAQGSNTEAFF

V: TRBV5-4
J: TRBJ2-1
D: TRBD2
size: few
DNA: TGTGCCAGCAGCTTGGGGACTAGCGGGAGGGCTAGGGATGAGCAGTTCTTC
CDR3: CASSLGTSGRARDEQFF